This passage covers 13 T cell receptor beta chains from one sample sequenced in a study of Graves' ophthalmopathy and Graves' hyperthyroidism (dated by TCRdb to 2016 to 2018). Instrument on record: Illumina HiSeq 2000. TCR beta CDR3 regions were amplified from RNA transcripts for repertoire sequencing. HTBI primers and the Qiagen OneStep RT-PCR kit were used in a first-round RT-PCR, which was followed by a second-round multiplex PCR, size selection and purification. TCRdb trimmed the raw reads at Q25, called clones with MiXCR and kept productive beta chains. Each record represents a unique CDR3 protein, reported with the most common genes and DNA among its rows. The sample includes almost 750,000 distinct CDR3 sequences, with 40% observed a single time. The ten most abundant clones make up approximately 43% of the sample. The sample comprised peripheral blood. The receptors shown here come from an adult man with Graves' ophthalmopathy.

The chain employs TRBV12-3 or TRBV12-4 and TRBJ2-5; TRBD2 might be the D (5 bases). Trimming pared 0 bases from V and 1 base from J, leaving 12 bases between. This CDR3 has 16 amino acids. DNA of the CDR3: TGTGCCAGCAGTTTAGCGCTTACGAGGGCCCAAGAGACCCAGTACTTC. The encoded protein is CASSLALTRAQETQYF.

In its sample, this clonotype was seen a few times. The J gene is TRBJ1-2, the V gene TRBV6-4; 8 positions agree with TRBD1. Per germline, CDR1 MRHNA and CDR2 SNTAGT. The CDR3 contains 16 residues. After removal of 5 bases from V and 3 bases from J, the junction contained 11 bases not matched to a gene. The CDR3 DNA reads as TGTGCCAGCAGTAGCCCACAACACAGGGGGGACTATGGCTACACCTTC. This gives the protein CASSSPQHRGDYGYTF.

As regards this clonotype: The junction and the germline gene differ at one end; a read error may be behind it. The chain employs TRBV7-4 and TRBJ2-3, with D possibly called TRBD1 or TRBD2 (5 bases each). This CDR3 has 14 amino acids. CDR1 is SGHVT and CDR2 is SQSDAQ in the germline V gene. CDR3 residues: CASSLGGTEDTKYF. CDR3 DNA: TGTGCCAGCAGCTTAGGTGGGACGGAAGATACGAAGTATTTT.

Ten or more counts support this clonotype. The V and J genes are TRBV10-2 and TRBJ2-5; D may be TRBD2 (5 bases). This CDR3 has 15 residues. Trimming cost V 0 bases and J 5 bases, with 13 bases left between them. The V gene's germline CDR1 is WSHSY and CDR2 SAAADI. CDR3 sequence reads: CASSESFGLGETQYF. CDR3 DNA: TGCGCCAGCAGTGAGTCGTTCGGACTTGGGGAGACCCAGTACTTC.

CDR3 in DNA: TGCGCCAGCAGCCAAGATTATAGCAGGGGAGATCAGCCCCAGCATTTT. The encoded protein is CASSQDYSRGDQPQHF. The V and J genes are TRBV4-3 and TRBJ1-5; D might be TRBD1 (6 bases). CDR1 is LGHNA, CDR2 YSLEER, per germline. The CDR3 consists of 16 residues. The V and J ends lost 0 bases and 5 bases respectively, with 14 bases between them.

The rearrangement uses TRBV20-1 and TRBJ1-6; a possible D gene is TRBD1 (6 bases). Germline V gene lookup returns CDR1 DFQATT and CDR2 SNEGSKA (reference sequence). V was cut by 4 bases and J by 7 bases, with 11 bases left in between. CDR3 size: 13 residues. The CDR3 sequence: CSAKGGGNSPLHF. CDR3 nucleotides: TGCAGTGCTAAAGGGGGTGGAAATTCACCCCTCCACTTT.

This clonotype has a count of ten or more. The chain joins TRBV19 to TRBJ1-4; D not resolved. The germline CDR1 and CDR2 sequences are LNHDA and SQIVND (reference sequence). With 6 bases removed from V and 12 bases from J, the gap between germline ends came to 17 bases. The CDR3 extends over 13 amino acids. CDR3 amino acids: CASSLDLSVELFF. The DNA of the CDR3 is TGTGCCAGTAGCCTCGATCTGTCCGTTGAACTGTTTTTT.

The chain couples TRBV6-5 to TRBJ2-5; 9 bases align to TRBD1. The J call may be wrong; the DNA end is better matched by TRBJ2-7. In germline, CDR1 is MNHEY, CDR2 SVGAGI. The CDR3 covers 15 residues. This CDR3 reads CASSEGQGKSYEQYF. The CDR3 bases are TGTGCCAGCAGTGAAGGACAGGGGAAGTCTTACGAGCAGTACTTC.

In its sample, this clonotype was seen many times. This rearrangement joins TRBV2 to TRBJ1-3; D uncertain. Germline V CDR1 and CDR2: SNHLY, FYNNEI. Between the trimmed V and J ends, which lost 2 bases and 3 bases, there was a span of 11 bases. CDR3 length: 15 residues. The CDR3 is CASSETLLRGNTIYF. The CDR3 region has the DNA TGTGCCAGCAGTGAAACCCTTCTCCGTGGAAACACCATATATTTT.

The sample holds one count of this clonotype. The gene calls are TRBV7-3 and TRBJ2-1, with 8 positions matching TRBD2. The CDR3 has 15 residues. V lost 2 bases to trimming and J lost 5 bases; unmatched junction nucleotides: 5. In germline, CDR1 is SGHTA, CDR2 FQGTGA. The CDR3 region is CASSLLGLGDNEQFF. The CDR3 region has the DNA TGTGCCAGCAGCTTATTGGGACTAGGAGACAATGAGCAGTTCTTC.

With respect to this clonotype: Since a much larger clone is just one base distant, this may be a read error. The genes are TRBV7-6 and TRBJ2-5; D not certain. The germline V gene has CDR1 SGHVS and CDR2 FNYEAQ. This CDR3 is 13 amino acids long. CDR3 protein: CASSPPLGETKYF. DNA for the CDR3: TGTGCCAGCAGTCCTCCTTTGGGTGAGACCAAGTACTTC.

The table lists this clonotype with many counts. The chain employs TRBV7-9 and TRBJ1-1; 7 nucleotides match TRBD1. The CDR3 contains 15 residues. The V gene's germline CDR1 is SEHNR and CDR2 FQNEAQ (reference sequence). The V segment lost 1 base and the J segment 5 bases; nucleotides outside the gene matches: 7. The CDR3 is CASSLEQGMWTEAFF. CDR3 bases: TGTGCCAGCAGCTTAGAACAGGGGATGTGGACTGAAGCTTTCTTT.

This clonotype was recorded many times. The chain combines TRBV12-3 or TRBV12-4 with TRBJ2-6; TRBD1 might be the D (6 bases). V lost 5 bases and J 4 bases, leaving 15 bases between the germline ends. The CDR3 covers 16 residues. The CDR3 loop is CASSPSTGWGANVLTF. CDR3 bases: TGTGCCAGCAGTCCATCCACAGGGTGGGGGGCCAACGTCCTGACTTTC.